What follows are 3 T cell receptor beta chains derived from one specimen sequenced in a study of blood T cell repertoires in COVID-19. Sequenced by immunoSEQ multiplex PCR; TCRdb stores in-frame clones only, minus some. The sample has some 390,000 clones; approximately 92% are singletons. The sample was PBMCs or T cells enriched from blood (not recorded which). The receptors stem from a man under 40 who had recovered from COVID-19.

This sequence joins TRBV7-9 and TRBJ1-4; TRBD1 is a possible D gene (6 bases). Germline V gene data show CDR1 as SEHNR and CDR2 as FQNEAQ (reference sequence). CDR3 length: 15 amino acids. Deletions cut 5 bases from V and 1 base from J, with 11 bases between. CDR3 residues: CASSKQQGTNEKLFF. CDR3 coding DNA: TGTGCCAGCAGCAAACAACAGGGAACTAATGAAAAACTGTTTTTT.

The chain uses TRBV7-9 and TRBJ2-7, with TRBD2 as a possible D gene (5 bases). This CDR3 comprises 13 residues. Trimming took off 5 bases at V and 3 bases at J, with 11 bases between the two ends. CDR1 and CDR2 (germline): SEHNR, FQNEAQ (reference sequence). The CDR3 sequence is CASSTGIIYEQYF. The CDR3, as DNA: TGTGCCAGCAGCACCGGGATCATCTACGAGCAGTACTTC.

V and J are TRBV20-1 and TRBJ1-1; D is undetermined. Between the trimmed V and J ends, which lost 3 bases and 3 bases, there was a span of 11 bases. Germline values: CDR1 DFQATT, CDR2 SNEGSKA (reference sequence). The CDR3 is 13 residues long. Here the CDR3 DNA reads TGCAGTGCTAGTTTTTTGAGGGACACTGAAGCTTTCTTT. Amino acid sequence: CSASFLRDTEAFF.